This T cell receptor beta chain was obtained from a study of cytomegalovirus exposure and HLA in healthy donors. Across the whole study: Early on, a data release was issued that held approximately 92 million unique TCRs from HLA-typed donors. Study-wide results and limits: The likely explanation for a cluster of highly shared sequence variants was sequencing artifact. What a later analysis reportedly showed was that an Asian-associated ancestry cluster had fewer N-insertions than the roughly 670-donor mean.

In its sample, this clone was seen once. No antigen is known for it. The CDR3 is made up of 16 amino acids. Trimming removed 7 bases from V and 0 bases from J, with 13 bases in between. Germline V gene sequence: CDR1 LNHDA, CDR2 SQIVND (reference sequence). Donors were ostensibly healthy at sampling, although undocumented immune exposures were probable. PCR amplification relied on 60 Vbeta primers (plus 13 Jbeta primers). Sequencing used immunoSEQ multiplex PCR; TCRdb keeps in-frame clones, though not all of them. There are approximately 140,000 clones in the sample; approximately 80% occur only once, and just over 5% lies in the top ten.

Sequenced: PBMCs. The rearrangement links TRBV19 to TRBJ2-6, with TRBD1 as a possible D gene (6 bases). The receptor comes from a male donor in good health and CMV-seronegative. Written as DNA, the CDR3 is TGTGCCAGTACGGTCCGGGACAACTCTGGGGCCAACGTCCTGACTTTC. Its translation is CASTVRDNSGANVLTF.